The 21 T cell receptor beta chains listed next were all sequenced from one sample in a study of siplizumab effects on memory and regulatory T cells. The repertoire was sequenced with immunoSEQ multiplex PCR; TCRdb's copy has only in-frame clones and lacks some. The sample has around 87,000 clones, 90% seen once. The sequenced material came from CD4+ T cells sorted from blood. These receptors originate from a human donor in good health.

The V call is TRBV6-6, the J call TRBJ2-1, with a tentative D call TRBD1 (6 bases). Germline V gene data show CDR1 as MNHNY and CDR2 as SVGAGI (reference sequence). The CDR3 has 15 amino acids. V lost 4 bases, J lost 0 bases, and 10 bases lay in between. CDR3 in DNA: TGTGCCAGCAGTTTGACAGGAAGCTCCTACAATGAGCAGTTCTTC. The encoded protein is CASSLTGSSYNEQFF.

This clone was counted a few times. The chain joins TRBV5-1 to TRBJ2-7, with 7 bases lining up with TRBD1. The CDR3 covers 13 residues. V shed 4 bases, J shed 4 bases, and the junction held 5 bases outside the gene matches. Germline CDR1 and CDR2: SGHRS and YFSETQ. The CDR3: CASSPGQRYEQYF. The CDR3 DNA reads TGCGCCAGCAGCCCGGGACAGAGATACGAGCAGTACTTC.

V and J are TRBV5-1 and TRBJ2-1, with 10 bases lining up with TRBD2. V shed 0 bases and J 2 bases; nucleotides not matched to a gene: 2. The germline V gene encodes CDR1 SGHRS and CDR2 YFSETQ. This CDR3 contains 16 residues. CDR3 region: CASSLGTSGAYNEQFF. The CDR3 DNA reads as TGCGCCAGCAGCTTGGGGACTAGCGGAGCCTACAATGAGCAGTTCTTC.

This sequence joins TRBV7-9 and TRBJ2-7; 10 bases agree with TRBD1. The CDR3 has 15 residues. The germline gives CDR1 SEHNR, CDR2 FQNEAQ (reference sequence). Trimming at V came to 4 bases and at J to 5 bases, leaving 8 bases not matched to a gene. CDR3 bases: TGTGCCAGCAGCTCCCCGGGACAGGGGATCCACGAGCAGTACTTC. Protein: CASSSPGQGIHEQYF.

The rearrangement links TRBV7-2 to TRBJ2-5; tentative D call: TRBD1 (6 bases). Deletions cut 4 bases from V and 5 bases from J, with 14 bases between. Germline V gives CDR1 SGHTA, CDR2 FQGNSA. CDR3 length: 14 residues. The chain's CDR3 is CASSSPRGRETQYF. The CDR3 nucleotides read TGTGCCAGCAGCTCTCCCAGGGGCCGGGAGACCCAGTACTTC.

The chain joins TRBV13 to TRBJ1-2; 10 bases map to TRBD1. CDR1 is PRHDT and CDR2 is FYEKMQ in the germline V gene (reference sequence). The V segment lost 3 bases and the J segment 6 bases; nucleotides outside the gene matches: 4. The CDR3 sequence is 14 residues long. The CDR3 is CASSFGTGVNGYTF. The CDR3 nucleotides read TGTGCCAGCAGCTTCGGGACAGGGGTAAATGGCTACACCTTC.

The rearrangement uses TRBV28 and TRBJ2-7, with D unresolved. The CDR3 totals 11 residues. Between the trimmed V and J ends, which lost 6 bases and 3 bases, there was a span of 6 bases. CDR1 MDHEN and CDR2 SYDVKM come from the germline V gene. The CDR3, as DNA: TGTGCCAGCAGGGCAAACTACGAGCAGTACTTC. This codes for CASRANYEQYF.

CDR3 in amino acids: CSLGQETQYF. The CDR3 DNA reads TGCAGCTTAGGACAGGAGACCCAGTACTTC. The chain carries TRBV29-1 and TRBJ2-5; maybe TRBD1 (6 bases). Deletions cut 8 bases from V and 5 bases from J, with 9 bases between. This CDR3 is 10 amino acids long. Germline V gives CDR1 SQVTM, CDR2 ANQGSEA.

The chain recombines TRBV4-2 with TRBJ2-7, with 13 bases matching TRBD2. Unmatched junction bases numbered 9, after V lost 4 bases and J lost 6 bases. This CDR3 has 16 amino acids. Germline V CDR1 and CDR2: LGHNA, YNFKEQ. The CDR3 protein is CASSPSRLAGGAEQYF. The DNA of the CDR3 is TGTGCCAGCAGCCCCAGCAGACTAGCGGGAGGAGCCGAGCAGTACTTC.

V usage is TRBV19 and J usage is TRBJ1-5; 8 nucleotides line up with TRBD1. Per the germline V gene, CDR1 is LNHDA and CDR2 is SQIVND (reference sequence). The trim removed 5 bases at V and 5 bases at J, leaving 8 bases unmatched. This CDR3 has 15 amino acids. This CDR3 is CASSLGTGLDQPQHF. In nucleotides, the CDR3 is TGTGCCAGTAGTTTGGGGACAGGTTTGGATCAGCCCCAGCATTTT.

This CDR3 reads CSVRGRAEQYF. CDR3 nucleotides: TGCAGCGTCCGCGGGCGGGCGGAGCAGTACTTC. The V call is TRBV29-1, the J call TRBJ2-7; a weak D match, TRBD2 (5 bases). The CDR3 is made up of 11 amino acids. V was trimmed by 6 bases and J by 7 bases, leaving 13 bases between them. Germline assignment: CDR1 SQVTM and CDR2 ANQGSEA.

The chain joins TRBV6-5 to TRBJ1-3; no definite D call. CDR1 MNHEY and CDR2 SVGAGI come from the germline V gene. This CDR3 spans 11 amino acids. V gave up 11 bases and J gave up 2 bases, with 7 bases separating them. The chain's CDR3 is CACRAGNTIYF. In DNA, the CDR3 is TGTGCCTGTAGGGCTGGAAACACCATATATTTT.

V and J are TRBV7-2 and TRBJ2-1; a possible D gene is TRBD1 (6 bases). Germline V CDR1 and CDR2: SGHTA, FQGNSA. The CDR3 spans 14 residues. V lost 5 bases to trimming and J lost 6 bases, with 14 bases between them. The CDR3 DNA sequence: TGTGCCAGCAGCAAGAACAGGGTCGGCAATGAGCAGTTCTTC. Translated: CASSKNRVGNEQFF.

The V and J genes are TRBV6-5 and TRBJ1-1; TRBD1 matches at 7 bases. The CDR3 consists of 12 residues. The V segment lost 4 bases and the J segment 9 bases; nucleotides outside the gene matches: 5. Germline assignment: CDR1 MNHEY and CDR2 SVGAGI. The CDR3 loop reads CASSSDRRQAFF. In DNA, the CDR3 is TGTGCCAGCAGTTCGGACAGGAGGCAAGCTTTCTTT.

The gene calls are TRBV7-3 and TRBJ2-7; tentatively, D is TRBD2 (5 bases). The CDR3 contains 15 residues. The germline V gene has CDR1 SGHTA and CDR2 FQGTGA. V dropped 5 bases and J dropped 3 bases, with 17 bases sitting between them. DNA for the CDR3: TGTGCCAGCAGCGTGACGTACGGACTGGGCTACGAGCAGTACTTC. Translation gives CASSVTYGLGYEQYF. Based on the CDR3 plus reference TRBV7-3 and TRBJ2-7, the full variable domain is GAGVSQTPSNKVTEKGKYVELRCDPISGHTALYWYRQSLGQGPEFLIYFQGTGAADDSGLPNDRFFAVRPEGSVSTLKIQRTERGDSAVYLCASSVTYGLGYEQYFGPGTRLTVT.

The chain carries TRBV11-2 and TRBJ2-5; D call uncertain. V gave up 4 bases and J gave up 2 bases, with 2 bases separating them. This CDR3 spans 11 amino acids. CDR1 and CDR2 (germline): SGHAT, FQNNGV. The CDR3 loop is CASSWQETQYF. CDR3 DNA sequence: TGTGCCAGCAGCTGGCAAGAGACCCAGTACTTC.

V usage is TRBV6-1 and J usage is TRBJ1-5, with D possibly TRBD1 on 5 matching bases. Germline loops: CDR1 MNHNS, CDR2 SASEGT. V was pared by 2 bases and J by 3 bases, with 14 bases between. The CDR3 covers 16 residues. CDR3 loop: CASSERGGAVNQPQHF. The CDR3 bases are TGTGCCAGCAGTGAACGTGGAGGGGCTGTCAATCAGCCCCAGCATTTT.

The J gene is TRBJ2-5, the V gene TRBV10-3; TRBD2 might be the D (5 bases). The V gene lost 10 bases and the J gene lost 3 bases, with 9 bases spanning the gap. This CDR3 comprises 11 residues. Germline V CDR1 and CDR2: ENHRY, SYGVKD. The CDR3 region is CATGLEETQYF. The CDR3 DNA follows: TGTGCCACCGGACTTGAAGAGACCCAGTACTTC.

The chain recombines TRBV5-4 with TRBJ2-5; D perhaps matches TRBD1 (5 bases). V shed 0 bases and J shed 3 bases, with 12 bases lying between them. The CDR3 has 15 residues. The germline V gene has CDR1 SGHNT and CDR2 YYREEE (reference sequence). DNA for the CDR3: TGTGCCAGCAGCTTGGTCCATTCACAGGAAGAGACCCAGTACTTC. It encodes CASSLVHSQEETQYF.

The chain is built from TRBV6-1 and TRBJ2-3, with D perhaps TRBD2 (5 bases). Germline CDR1 MNHNS, CDR2 SASEGT. V gave up 2 bases and J gave up 0 bases, with 9 bases separating them. CDR3 length equals 15 residues. CDR3 bases: TGTGCCAGCAGTGAAAGGAGCGGAAGCACAGATACGCAGTATTTT. It is translated as CASSERSGSTDTQYF.

Here the CDR3 reads CSVGTGLPGDQPQHF. Here the CDR3 DNA reads TGCAGCGTCGGGACGGGACTGCCCGGTGACCAGCCCCAGCATTTT. V is TRBV29-1 and J is TRBJ1-5; the D gene is possibly TRBD1 (5 bases). Trimming took 6 bases from V and 7 from J, leaving 22 bases between them. Germline V gene data show CDR1 as SQVTM and CDR2 as ANQGSEA. The CDR3 extends over 15 amino acids.